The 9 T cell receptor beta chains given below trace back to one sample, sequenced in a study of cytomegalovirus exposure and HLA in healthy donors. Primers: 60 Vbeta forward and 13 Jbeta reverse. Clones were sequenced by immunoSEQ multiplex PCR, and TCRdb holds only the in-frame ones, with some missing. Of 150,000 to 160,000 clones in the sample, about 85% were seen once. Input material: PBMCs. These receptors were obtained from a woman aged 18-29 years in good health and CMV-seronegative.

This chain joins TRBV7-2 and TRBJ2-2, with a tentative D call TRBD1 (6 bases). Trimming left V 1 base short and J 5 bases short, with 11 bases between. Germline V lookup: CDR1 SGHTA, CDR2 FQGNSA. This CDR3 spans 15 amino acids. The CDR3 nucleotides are TGTGCCAGCAGCTTAGTCAGGGGTGGGACCGGGGAGCTGTTTTTT. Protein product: CASSLVRGGTGELFF.

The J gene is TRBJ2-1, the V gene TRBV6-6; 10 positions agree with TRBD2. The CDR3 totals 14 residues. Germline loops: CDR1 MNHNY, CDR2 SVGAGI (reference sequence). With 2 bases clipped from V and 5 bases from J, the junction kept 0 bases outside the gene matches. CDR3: CASSYGLADNEQFF. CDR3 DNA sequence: TGTGCCAGCAGTTACGGACTAGCGGACAATGAGCAGTTCTTC.

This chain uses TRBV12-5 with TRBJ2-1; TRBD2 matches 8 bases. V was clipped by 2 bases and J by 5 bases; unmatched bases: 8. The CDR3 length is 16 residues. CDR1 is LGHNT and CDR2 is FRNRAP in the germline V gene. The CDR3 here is CASGLILAGPNNEQFF. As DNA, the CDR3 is TGTGCTAGTGGTTTGATTCTAGCGGGCCCCAACAATGAGCAGTTCTTC.

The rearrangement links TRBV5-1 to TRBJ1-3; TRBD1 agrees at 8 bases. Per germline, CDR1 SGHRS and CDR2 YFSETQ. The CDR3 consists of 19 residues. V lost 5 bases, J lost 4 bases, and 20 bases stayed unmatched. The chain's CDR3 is CASSRGVDRAPVSGNTIYF. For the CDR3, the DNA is TGCGCCAGCAGTCGGGGTGTGGACAGGGCCCCTGTCAGCGGAAACACCATATATTTT.

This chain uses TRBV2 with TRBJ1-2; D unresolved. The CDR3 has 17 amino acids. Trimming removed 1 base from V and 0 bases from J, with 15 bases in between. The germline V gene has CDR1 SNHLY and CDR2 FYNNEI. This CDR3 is CASSEGRGGLANYGYTF. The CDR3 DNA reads TGTGCCAGCAGTGAAGGCCGCGGCGGACTGGCTAACTATGGCTACACCTTC. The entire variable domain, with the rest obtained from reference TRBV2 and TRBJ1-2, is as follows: EPEVTQTPSHQVTQMGQEVILRCVPISNHLYFYWYRQILGQKVEFLVSFYNNEISEKSEIFDDQFSVERPDGSNFTLKIRSTKLEDSAMYFCASSEGRGGLANYGYTFGSGTRLTVV.

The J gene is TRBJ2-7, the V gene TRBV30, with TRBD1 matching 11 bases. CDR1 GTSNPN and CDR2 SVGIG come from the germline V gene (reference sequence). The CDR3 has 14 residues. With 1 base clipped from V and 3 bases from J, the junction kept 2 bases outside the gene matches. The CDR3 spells CAWSGTGGYYEQYF. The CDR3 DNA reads TGTGCCTGGAGTGGGACAGGGGGCTACTACGAGCAGTACTTC.

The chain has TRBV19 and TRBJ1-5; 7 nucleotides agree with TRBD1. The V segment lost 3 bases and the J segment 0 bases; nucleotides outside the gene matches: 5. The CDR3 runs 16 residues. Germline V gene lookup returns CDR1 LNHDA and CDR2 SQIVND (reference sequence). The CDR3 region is CASSIGTVYSNQPQHF. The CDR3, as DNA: TGTGCCAGTAGTATCGGGACAGTTTATAGCAATCAGCCCCAGCATTTT. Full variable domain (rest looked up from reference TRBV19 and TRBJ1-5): DGGITQSPKYLFRKEGQNVTLSCEQNLNHDAMYWYRQDPGQGLRLIYYSQIVNDFQKGDIAEGYSVSREKKESFPLTVTSAQKNPTAFYLCASSIGTVYSNQPQHFGDGTRLSIL.

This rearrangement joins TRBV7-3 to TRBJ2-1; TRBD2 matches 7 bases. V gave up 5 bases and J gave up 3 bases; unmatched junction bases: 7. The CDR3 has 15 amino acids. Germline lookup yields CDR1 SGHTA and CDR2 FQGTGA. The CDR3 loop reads CASSGGTGGYNEQFF. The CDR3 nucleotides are TGTGCCAGCAGCGGGGGGACGGGGGGCTACAATGAGCAGTTCTTC.

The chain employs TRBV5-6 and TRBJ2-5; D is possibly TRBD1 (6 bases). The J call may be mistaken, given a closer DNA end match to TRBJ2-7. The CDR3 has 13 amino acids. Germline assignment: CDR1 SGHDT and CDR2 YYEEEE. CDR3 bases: TGTGCCAGCAGCATGGACAGCGACTACGAGCAGTACTTC. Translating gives CASSMDSDYEQYF.